This T cell receptor beta chain was sequenced in a study of T cell repertoires in cytomegalovirus infection. Looking at the study overall: CMV infection plus the matching HLA type was flagged by public TCR beta signatures.

TCRdb passed the reads through MiXCR, listing each CDR3 protein once. The repertoire holds roughly 100,000 distinct CDR3 sequences, with about 15% as singletons. This clonotype was counted many times. Its antigen is as yet unknown. Findings and limits, study-wide: Identification of carriers of CMV plus the relevant HLA was achieved through cumulative public TCR beta family frequency.

The germline V gene encodes CDR1 SGHAT and CDR2 FQNNGV. This CDR3 comprises 15 residues. V lost 3 bases and J lost 6; bases outside the gene matches: 3. The chain joins TRBV11-2 to TRBJ2-7; 15 nucleotides match TRBD2. The specimen was PBMCs. This receptor was identified in a human donor in good health (CMV status not recorded). Some clones in this sample may be carry-over from other donors' samples. The CDR3 protein is CASSFWTSGGAEQYF. CDR3 DNA sequence: TGTGCCAGCAGCTTCTGGACTAGCGGGGGGGCCGAGCAGTACTTC.